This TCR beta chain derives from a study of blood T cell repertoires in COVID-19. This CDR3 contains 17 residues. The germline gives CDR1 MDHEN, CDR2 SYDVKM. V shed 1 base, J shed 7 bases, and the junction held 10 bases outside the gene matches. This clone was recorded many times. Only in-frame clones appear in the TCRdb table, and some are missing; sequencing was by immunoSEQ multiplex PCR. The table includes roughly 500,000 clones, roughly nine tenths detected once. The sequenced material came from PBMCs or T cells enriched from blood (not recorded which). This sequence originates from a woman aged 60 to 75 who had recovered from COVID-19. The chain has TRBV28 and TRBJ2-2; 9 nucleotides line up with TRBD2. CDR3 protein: CASSLYGGGAFIGELFF. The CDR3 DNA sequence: TGTGCCAGCAGTTTATACGGCGGGGGGGCGTTCATCGGGGAGCTGTTTTTT.